Listed here are 16 T cell receptor beta chains from one sample, sequenced in a study of CD8 T cells in ankylosing spondylitis. TCRdb redid the calling of the 5' RACE reads with MiXCR, one entry per CDR3 protein. The sample consists of about 240,000 distinct CDR3 sequences, about 10% of them appearing once. The source material was blood, either unsorted or a sorted T cell fraction (not recorded which). These receptors came from a male donor with ankylosing spondylitis or in good health (not recorded which).

This clonotype was detected a few times. V is TRBV29-1 and J is TRBJ1-2, with a weak D call TRBD1 (6 bases). Between the trimmed V and J ends, which lost 0 bases and 2 bases, there was a span of 10 bases. CDR3 length: 14 residues. Germline V gene lookup returns CDR1 SQVTM and CDR2 ANQGSEA. The CDR3 reads CSVEDTGKNYGYTF. CDR3 nucleotide sequence: TGCAGCGTTGAAGACACAGGGAAGAACTATGGCTACACCTTC.

The chain uses TRBV28 and TRBJ1-3; D perhaps matches TRBD1 (5 bases). Trimming took off 8 bases at V and 2 bases at J, with 13 bases between the two ends. This CDR3 has 14 amino acids. Germline loops: CDR1 MDHEN, CDR2 SYDVKM. CDR3 DNA sequence: TGTGCCAGCTCTGGGACGGGTACTGGAAACACCATATATTTT. Its protein is CASSGTGTGNTIYF.

This clonotype was observed at least ten times. The CDR3 sequence is CASRNRDRETEAFF. The CDR3 DNA is TGCGCCAGCAGGAACCGGGACAGGGAAACTGAAGCTTTCTTT. The chain carries TRBV5-1 and TRBJ1-1, with TRBD1 matching over 9 bases. Germline lookup yields CDR1 SGHRS and CDR2 YFSETQ. The CDR3 loop spans 14 amino acids. The V and J ends lost 5 bases and 5 bases, in that order; junction bases with no gene match: 7.

This clonotype has a count of ten or more. The chain links TRBV12-3 or TRBV12-4 to TRBJ1-2; no clear D gene. The V end lost 1 base, the J end lost 2 bases, and 5 bases lay between the germline ends. This CDR3 region has 13 residues. The CDR3 here is CASSLGVNYGYTF. The CDR3 nucleotides are TGTGCCAGCAGTTTAGGGGTAAACTATGGCTACACCTTC.

V gene TRBV5-1 combines with J gene TRBJ2-7; tentatively, D is TRBD1 or TRBD2 (5 bases each). CDR1 is SGHRS and CDR2 is YFSETQ in the germline V gene. The V and J ends lost 1 base and 7 bases respectively, with 12 bases between them. The CDR3 runs 13 residues. The CDR3 bases are TGCGCCAGCAGCTTGTTCGGGGACGGGGAGCAGTACTTC. This sequence encodes CASSLFGDGEQYF.

The chain carries TRBV2 and TRBJ2-3; D remains ambiguous. Germline CDR1 SNHLY, CDR2 FYNNEI. The CDR3 covers 13 residues. Trimming left V 7 bases short and J 5 bases short, with 13 bases between. CDR3 sequence (DNA): TGTGCCAGCACCTCAAGGTCAGGAGATACGCAGTATTTT. Translation gives CASTSRSGDTQYF.

This clonotype showed up many times. The chain uses TRBV5-1 and TRBJ1-3; D remains unclear. Trimming took 5 bases from V and 2 from J, leaving 11 bases between them. Germline loops: CDR1 SGHRS, CDR2 YFSETQ. This CDR3 is built from 14 residues. The CDR3 reads CASSPQRAGNTIYF. Written as DNA, the CDR3 is TGCGCCAGCAGTCCCCAGCGGGCTGGAAACACCATATATTTT.

The gene calls are TRBV6-1 and TRBJ2-7; 7 bases are a match to TRBD1. CDR3 size: 15 residues. The V and J ends lost 4 bases and 5 bases, in that order; junction bases with no gene match: 11. Germline CDR1 and CDR2: MNHNS and SASEGT. The CDR3 here is CASSGPGQSSNEQYF. CDR3 bases: TGTGCCAGCAGTGGCCCGGGACAGAGCTCGAACGAGCAGTACTTC.

This clonotype turned up a few times. The CDR3 DNA reads TGTGCCAGCAGCTTAGATTTCGTCCATTTGCGGGAGTGGACCGAGCAGTACTTC. This sequence encodes CASSLDFVHLREWTEQYF. The rearrangement links TRBV11-2 to TRBJ2-7; 7 bases fit TRBD2. The CDR3 covers 18 residues. Germline CDR1 is SGHAT and CDR2 is FQNNGV. The V gene end was trimmed by 0 bases and the J gene end by 6 bases; junction bases not matched to a gene: 17.

V is TRBV12-3 or TRBV12-4 and J is TRBJ1-3; possible D gene TRBD1, 5 bases. The CDR3 covers 14 residues. The V end lost 2 bases, the J end lost 2 bases, and 7 bases lay between the germline ends. The CDR3 DNA reads as TGTGCCAGCAGTTTATTAGGGGCTGGAAACACCATATATTTT. Amino acid sequence: CASSLLGAGNTIYF.

This clonotype was counted many times. V and J are TRBV20-1 and TRBJ2-2; no reliable D call. V lost 3 bases, J lost 5 bases, and 13 bases lay in between. The CDR3 runs to 14 residues. The germline gives CDR1 DFQATT, CDR2 SNEGSKA (reference sequence). CDR3 sequence: CSASPQAGTGELFF. The CDR3 DNA reads as TGCAGTGCTAGCCCGCAGGCTGGTACCGGGGAGCTGTTTTTT.

In its sample, this clonotype was seen many times. This chain connects TRBV11-2 to TRBJ2-1; 16 bases are shared with TRBD2. Losses at the gene ends were 3 bases for V and 6 bases for J; bases not matched to a gene: 8. This CDR3 has 18 residues. Germline V gene data show CDR1 as SGHAT and CDR2 as FQNNGV. The DNA of the CDR3 is TGTGCCAGCAGCTTCTGGTTGGGGACTAGCGGGAGGGTCAATGAGCAGTTCTTC. This encodes CASSFWLGTSGRVNEQFF.

This clonotype was observed a handful of times. This chain links TRBV12-3 or TRBV12-4 with TRBJ2-7, with unresolved D. Trimming removed 1 base at V and 5 bases at J, with 15 bases between. The CDR3 is 15 residues long. Written as DNA, the CDR3 is TGTGCCAGCAGTTTAGAGGTCCTAGTCCCCCACGAGCAGTACTTC. This codes for CASSLEVLVPHEQYF.

This clonotype was recorded many times. CDR3 residues: CASSWAGAPVRNTEAFF. In nucleotides, the CDR3 is TGTGCCAGCAGCTGGGCTGGGGCCCCGGTGAGAAACACTGAAGCTTTCTTT. The chain employs TRBV5-5 and TRBJ1-1; D possibly corresponds to TRBD1 (5 bases). Germline V lookup: CDR1 SGHKS, CDR2 YYEKEE (reference sequence). This CDR3 region has 17 residues. Trimming took 3 bases from V and 2 from J, leaving 20 bases between them.

This chain links TRBV7-2 with TRBJ2-7; no definite D call. The CDR3 contains 12 residues. CDR1 and CDR2 from the germline V gene are SGHTA and FQGNSA. Trimming pared 3 bases from V and 4 bases from J, leaving 7 bases between. The CDR3 nucleotides read TGTGCCAGCAGCTTCCCTGATTACGAGCAGTACTTC. Translating gives CASSFPDYEQYF.

J is TRBJ2-1 and V is TRBV27; D possibly corresponds to TRBD2 (6 bases). The CDR3 sequence is 15 residues long. From germline, CDR1 is MNHEY and CDR2 SMNVEV (reference sequence). V lost 6 bases and J lost 5, with 17 bases in between. The CDR3 DNA sequence: TGTGCCAGCAGGCCGGCGGCGGGACTTCACAATGAGCAGTTCTTC. It specifies CASRPAAGLHNEQFF.